Described below is a single TCR beta chain sequence and its context. The antigen is not known. During its preparation, the TCRbeta library received unique molecular identifiers. TCRdb recomputed calls from the PCR reads with MiXCR, one row per CDR3 protein. This sample yields about 980,000 distinct CDR3 sequences, of which about 29% are seen a single time; over 25% belongs to the top ten. Deletions cut 0 bases from V and 11 bases from J, with 14 bases between. Germline assignment: CDR1 SGHTS and CDR2 YDEGEE. This CDR3 comprises 14 residues. These data belong to a study of T-cell reconstitution after alpha-beta-depleted transplantation in children. Findings and caveats of the study: Several hundred rapidly expanded clones from non-depleted graft cells reportedly supplied alpha-beta T cells about two months post-transplant. Surviving recipient T cells and thymic progenitors accounted for the high day-60 TCRbeta diversity observed in some patients. The main origin of T-cell counts and diversity one year after transplant was newly produced T cells.

The specimen was PBMCs, mostly from graft donor cells, collected 360 days after TCRalphabeta/CD19-depleted stem cell transplant. The sequence derives from a boy younger than two who had a stem cell transplant for SCID, so the T cells may come from the graft donor. The rearrangement joins TRBV5-8 to TRBJ1-4; no firm D call. DNA for the CDR3: TGTGCCAGCAGCTTGGAACCAGAGGTGGGGAAACTGTTTTTT. This translates into CASSLEPEVGKLFF.